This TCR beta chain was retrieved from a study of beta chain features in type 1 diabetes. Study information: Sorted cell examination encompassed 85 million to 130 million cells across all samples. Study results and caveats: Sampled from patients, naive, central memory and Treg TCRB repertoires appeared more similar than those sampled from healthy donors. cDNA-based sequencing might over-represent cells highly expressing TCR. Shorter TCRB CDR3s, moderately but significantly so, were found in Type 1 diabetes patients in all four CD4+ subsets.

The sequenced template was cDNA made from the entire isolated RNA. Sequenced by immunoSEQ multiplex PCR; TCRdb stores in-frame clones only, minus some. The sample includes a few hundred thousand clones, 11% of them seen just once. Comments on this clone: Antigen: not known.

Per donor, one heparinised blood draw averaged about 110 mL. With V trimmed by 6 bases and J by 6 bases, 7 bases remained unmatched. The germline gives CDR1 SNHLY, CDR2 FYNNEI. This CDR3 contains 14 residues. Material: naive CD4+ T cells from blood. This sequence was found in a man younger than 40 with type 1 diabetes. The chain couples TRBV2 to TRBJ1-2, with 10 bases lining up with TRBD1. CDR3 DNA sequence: TGTGCCAGCAGCCCCAGGGGGACAGGGGATGGCTACACCTTC. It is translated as CASSPRGTGDGYTF.